This TCR beta chain was recovered during a study of control samples from healthy donors and cancer patients. V lost 1 base to trimming and J lost 4 bases; unmatched junction nucleotides: 1. CDR1 LGHDT and CDR2 YNNKEL come from the germline V gene (reference sequence). CDR3 length equals 14 residues. Method: immunoSEQ multiplex PCR; TCRdb's copy keeps in-frame clones and lacks some. The table lists some 100,000 clones, about nine tenths of them singletons. The clonotype originates from a human donor in good health. The donor label of this sample is uncertain. Sequenced input: blood. This sequence joins TRBV3-1 (or the pseudogene TRBV3-2) and TRBJ1-3; 7 bases fit TRBD1. The CDR3 protein is CASSQGTGGNTIYF. Here the CDR3 DNA reads TGTGCCAGCAGCCAAGGGACAGGAGGAAACACCATATATTTT.